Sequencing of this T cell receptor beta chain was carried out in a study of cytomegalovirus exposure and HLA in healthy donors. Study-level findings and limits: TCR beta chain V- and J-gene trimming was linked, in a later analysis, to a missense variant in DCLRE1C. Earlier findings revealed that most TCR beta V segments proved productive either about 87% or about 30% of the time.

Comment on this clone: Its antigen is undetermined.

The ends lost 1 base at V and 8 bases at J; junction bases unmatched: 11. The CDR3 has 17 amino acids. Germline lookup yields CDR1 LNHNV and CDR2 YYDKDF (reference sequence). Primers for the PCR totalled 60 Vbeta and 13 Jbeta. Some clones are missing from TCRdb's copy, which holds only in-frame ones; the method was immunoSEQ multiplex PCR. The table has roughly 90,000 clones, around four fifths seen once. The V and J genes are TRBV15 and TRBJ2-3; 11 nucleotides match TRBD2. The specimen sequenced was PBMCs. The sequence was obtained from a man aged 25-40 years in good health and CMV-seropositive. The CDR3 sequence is CATSRGPLAGGEGTQYF. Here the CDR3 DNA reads TGTGCCACCAGCAGAGGGCCCCTAGCGGGAGGTGAGGGTACGCAGTATTTT. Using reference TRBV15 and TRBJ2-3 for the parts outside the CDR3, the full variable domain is DAMVIQNPRYQVTQFGKPVTLSCSQTLNHNVMYWYQQKSSQAPKLLFHYYDKDFNNEADTPDNFQSRRPNTSFCFLDIRSPGLGDTAMYLCATSRGPLAGGEGTQYFGPGTRLTVL.